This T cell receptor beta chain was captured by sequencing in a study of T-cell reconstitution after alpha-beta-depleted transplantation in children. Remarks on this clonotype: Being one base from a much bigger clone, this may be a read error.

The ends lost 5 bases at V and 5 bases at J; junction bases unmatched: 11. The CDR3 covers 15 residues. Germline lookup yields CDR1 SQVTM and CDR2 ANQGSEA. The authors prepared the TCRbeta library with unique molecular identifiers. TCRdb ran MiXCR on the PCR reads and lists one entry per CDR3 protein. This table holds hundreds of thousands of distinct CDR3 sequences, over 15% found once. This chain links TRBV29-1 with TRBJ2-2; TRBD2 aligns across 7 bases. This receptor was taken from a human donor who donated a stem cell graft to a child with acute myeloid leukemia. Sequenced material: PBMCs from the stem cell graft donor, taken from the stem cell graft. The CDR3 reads CSVMRGEGWTGELFF. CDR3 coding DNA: TGCAGCGTTATGCGTGGGGAGGGTTGGACCGGGGAGCTGTTTTTT.